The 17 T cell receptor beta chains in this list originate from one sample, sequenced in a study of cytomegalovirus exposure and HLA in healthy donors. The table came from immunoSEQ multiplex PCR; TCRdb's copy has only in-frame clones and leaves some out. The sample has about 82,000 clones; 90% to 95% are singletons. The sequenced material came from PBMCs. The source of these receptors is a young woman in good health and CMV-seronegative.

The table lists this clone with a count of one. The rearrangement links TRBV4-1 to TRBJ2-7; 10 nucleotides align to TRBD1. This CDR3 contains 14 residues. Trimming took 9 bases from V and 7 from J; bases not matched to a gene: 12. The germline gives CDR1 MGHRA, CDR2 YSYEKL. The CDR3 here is CASRRGQGSAEQYF. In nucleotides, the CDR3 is TGCGCCAGTAGAAGGGGACAGGGGTCGGCTGAGCAGTACTTC.

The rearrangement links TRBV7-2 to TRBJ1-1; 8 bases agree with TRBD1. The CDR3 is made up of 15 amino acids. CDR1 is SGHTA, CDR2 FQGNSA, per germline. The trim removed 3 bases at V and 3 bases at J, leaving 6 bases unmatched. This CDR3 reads CASSLPRGRYTEAFF. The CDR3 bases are TGTGCCAGCAGCTTGCCCAGGGGGCGGTACACTGAAGCTTTCTTT.

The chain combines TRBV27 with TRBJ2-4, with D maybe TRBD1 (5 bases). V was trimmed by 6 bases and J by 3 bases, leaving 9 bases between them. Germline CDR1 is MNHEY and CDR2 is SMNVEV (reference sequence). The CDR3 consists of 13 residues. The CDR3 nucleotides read TGTGCCAGCAGAGGGGTTGGCAAAAACATTCAGTACTTC. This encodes CASRGVGKNIQYF.

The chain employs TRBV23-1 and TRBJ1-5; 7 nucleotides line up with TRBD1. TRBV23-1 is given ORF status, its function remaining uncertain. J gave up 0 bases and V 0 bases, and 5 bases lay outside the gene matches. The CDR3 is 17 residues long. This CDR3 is CASSQSRGQLSNQPQHF. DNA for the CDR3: TGCGCCAGCAGTCAATCTAGGGGACAGCTTAGCAATCAGCCCCAGCATTTT.

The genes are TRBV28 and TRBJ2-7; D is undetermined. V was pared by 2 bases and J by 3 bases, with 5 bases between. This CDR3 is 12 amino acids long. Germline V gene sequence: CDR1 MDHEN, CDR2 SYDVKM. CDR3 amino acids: CASSLNGYEQYF. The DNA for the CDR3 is TGTGCCAGCAGTTTAAACGGCTACGAGCAGTACTTC.

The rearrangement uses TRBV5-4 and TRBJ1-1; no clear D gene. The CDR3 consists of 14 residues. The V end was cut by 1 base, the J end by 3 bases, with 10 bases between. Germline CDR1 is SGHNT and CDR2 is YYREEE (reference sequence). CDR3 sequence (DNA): TGTGCCAGCAGCTTGTCTAACTCATACACTGAAGCTTTCTTT. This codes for CASSLSNSYTEAFF. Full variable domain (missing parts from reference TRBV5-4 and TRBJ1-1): ETGVTQSPTHLIKTRGQQVTLRCSSQSGHNTVSWYQQALGQGPQFIFQYYREEENGRGNFPPRFSGLQFPNYSSELNVNALELDDSALYLCASSLSNSYTEAFFGQGTRLTVV.

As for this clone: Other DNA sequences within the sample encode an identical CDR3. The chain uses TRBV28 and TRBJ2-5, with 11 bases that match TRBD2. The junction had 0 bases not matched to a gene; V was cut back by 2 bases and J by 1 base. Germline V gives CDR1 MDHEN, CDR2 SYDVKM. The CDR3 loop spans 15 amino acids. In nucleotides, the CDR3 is TGTGCCAGCAGTTTAACTAGCGGGGGCCAAGAGACCCAGTACTTC. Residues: CASSLTSGGQETQYF.

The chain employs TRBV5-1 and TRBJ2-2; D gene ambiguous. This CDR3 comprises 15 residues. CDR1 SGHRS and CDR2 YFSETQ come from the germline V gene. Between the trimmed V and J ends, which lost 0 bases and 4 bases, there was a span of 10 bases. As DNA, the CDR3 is TGCGCCAGCAGCTTGGGGGCTCAGGTCACCGGGGAGCTGTTTTTT. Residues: CASSLGAQVTGELFF.

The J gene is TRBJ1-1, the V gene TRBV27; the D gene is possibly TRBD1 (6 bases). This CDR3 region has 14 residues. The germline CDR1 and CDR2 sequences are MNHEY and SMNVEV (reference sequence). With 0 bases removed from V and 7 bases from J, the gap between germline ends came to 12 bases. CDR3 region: CASSLSGRGREAFF. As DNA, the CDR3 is TGTGCCAGCAGTTTATCGGGCAGGGGCCGTGAAGCTTTCTTT.

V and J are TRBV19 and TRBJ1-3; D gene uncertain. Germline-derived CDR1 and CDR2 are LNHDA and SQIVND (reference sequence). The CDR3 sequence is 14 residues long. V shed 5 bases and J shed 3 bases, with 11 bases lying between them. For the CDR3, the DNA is TGTGCCAGTAGTGTCTCCACGGTTGGAAACACCATATATTTT. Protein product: CASSVSTVGNTIYF.

CDR3 loop: CASCRGAATNEKLFF. CDR3 DNA: TGTGCCAGCTGCCGTGGGGCTGCAACTAATGAAAAACTGTTTTTT. The chain employs TRBV27 and TRBJ1-4; possibly TRBD1 for D (5 bases). The CDR3 runs 15 residues. Between the trimmed V and J ends, which lost 8 bases and 0 bases, there was a span of 13 bases. From germline, CDR1 is MNHEY and CDR2 SMNVEV (reference sequence).

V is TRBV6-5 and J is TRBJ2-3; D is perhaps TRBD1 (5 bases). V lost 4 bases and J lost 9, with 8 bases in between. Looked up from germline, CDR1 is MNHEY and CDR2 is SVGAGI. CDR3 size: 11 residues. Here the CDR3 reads CASSWGPTQYF. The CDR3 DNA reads TGTGCCAGCAGTTGGGGCCCCACGCAGTATTTT.

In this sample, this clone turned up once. The CDR3 DNA is TGTGCCAGCAGCGTGGACAAGAACACTGAAGCTTTCTTT. Translated, it gives CASSVDKNTEAFF. J is TRBJ1-1 and V is TRBV5-4; tentatively, D is TRBD1 (5 bases). CDR1 is SGHNT, CDR2 YYREEE, per germline (reference sequence). Trimming shortened V by 4 bases and J by 1 base, and 8 bases separated the two germline ends. The CDR3 runs 13 residues.

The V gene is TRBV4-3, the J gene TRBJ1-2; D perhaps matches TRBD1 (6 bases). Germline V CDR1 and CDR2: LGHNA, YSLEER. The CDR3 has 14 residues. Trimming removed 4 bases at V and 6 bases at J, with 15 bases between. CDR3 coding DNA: TGCGCCAGCAGCCCCCAGGGGTTTTGGAATGGCTACACCTTC. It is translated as CASSPQGFWNGYTF.

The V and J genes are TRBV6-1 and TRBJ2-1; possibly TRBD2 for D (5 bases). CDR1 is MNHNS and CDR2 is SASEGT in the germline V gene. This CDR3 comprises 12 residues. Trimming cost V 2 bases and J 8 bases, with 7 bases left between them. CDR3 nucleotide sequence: TGTGCCAGCAGTGAAAGAGGGTATGAGCAGTTCTTC. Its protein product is CASSERGYEQFF.

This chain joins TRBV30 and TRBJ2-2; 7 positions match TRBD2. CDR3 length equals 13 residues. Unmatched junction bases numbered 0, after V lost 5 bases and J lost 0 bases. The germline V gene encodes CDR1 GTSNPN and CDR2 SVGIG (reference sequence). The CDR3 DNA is TGTGCCTGGGGACTAGCGAACACCGGGGAGCTGTTTTTT. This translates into CAWGLANTGELFF. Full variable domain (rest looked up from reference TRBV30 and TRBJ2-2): SQTIHQWPATLVQPVGSPLSLECTVEGTSNPNLYWYRQAAGRGLQLLFYSVGIGQISSEVPQNLSASRPQDRQFILSSKKLLLSDSGFYLCAWGLANTGELFFGEGSRLTVL.

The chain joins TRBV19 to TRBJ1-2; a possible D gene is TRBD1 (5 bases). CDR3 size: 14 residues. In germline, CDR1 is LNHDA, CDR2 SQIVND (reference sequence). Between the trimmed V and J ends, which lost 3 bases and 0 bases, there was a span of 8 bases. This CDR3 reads CASSIGAANYGYTF. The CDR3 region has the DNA TGTGCCAGTAGTATTGGGGCAGCTAACTATGGCTACACCTTC.